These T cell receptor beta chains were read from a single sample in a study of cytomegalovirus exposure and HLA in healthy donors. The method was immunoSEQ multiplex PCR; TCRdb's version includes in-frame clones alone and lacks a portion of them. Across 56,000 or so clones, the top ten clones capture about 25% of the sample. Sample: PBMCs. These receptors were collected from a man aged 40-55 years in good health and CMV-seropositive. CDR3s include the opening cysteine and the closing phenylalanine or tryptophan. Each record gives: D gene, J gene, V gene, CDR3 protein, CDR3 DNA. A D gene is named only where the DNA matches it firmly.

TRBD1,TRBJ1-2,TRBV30,CAWRERDRAYGYTF,TGTGCCTGGAGAGAAAGGGACAGGGCCTATGGCTACACCTTC
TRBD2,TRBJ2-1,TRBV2,CASSEVDSGAYNEQFF,TGTGCCAGCAGTGAAGTGGATAGCGGGGCTTACAATGAGCAGTTCTTC
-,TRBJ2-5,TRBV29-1,CSVTTGDFTQETQYF,TGCAGCGTCACAACAGGGGACTTTACTCAAGAGACCCAGTACTTC
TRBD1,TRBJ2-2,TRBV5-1,CASSWTGTNTGELFF,TGCGCCAGCAGCTGGACAGGGACGAACACCGGGGAGCTGTTTTTT
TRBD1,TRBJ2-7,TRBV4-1,CASSPGTGAYEQYF,TGCGCCAGCAGCCCTGGGACAGGGGCATACGAGCAGTACTTC
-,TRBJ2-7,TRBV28,CATIQGRAYEQYF,TGTGCCACCATACAGGGAAGAGCCTACGAGCAGTACTTC
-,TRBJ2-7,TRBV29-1,CSGGLGSSYEQYF,TGCAGCGGTGGCTTGGGGAGCTCCTACGAGCAGTACTTC
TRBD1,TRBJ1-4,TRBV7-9,CASSTTGVGEKLFF,TGTGCCAGCAGCACGACAGGGGTGGGGGAAAAACTGTTTTTT
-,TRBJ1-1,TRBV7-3,CASSFSGYTEAFF,TGTGCCAGCAGCTTCTCAGGGTACACTGAAGCTTTCTTT
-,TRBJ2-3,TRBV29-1,CSVVDYNPTDTQYF,TGCAGCGTTGTGGACTATAATCCAACAGATACGCAGTATTTT
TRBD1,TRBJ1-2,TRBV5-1,CASGRGEDGYTF,TGCGCCAGCGGCAGGGGGGAGGATGGCTACACCTTC
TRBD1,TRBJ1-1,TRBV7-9,CASSQGAGREAFF,TGTGCCAGCAGCCAGGGGGCAGGGAGGGAAGCTTTCTTT
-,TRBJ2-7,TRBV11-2,CASSLFGDEQYF,TGTGCCAGCAGCTTGTTCGGAGACGAGCAGTACTTC
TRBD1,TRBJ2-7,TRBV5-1,CASRYDRDPAYEQYF,TGCGCCAGCAGATACGACAGGGACCCCGCCTACGAGCAGTACTTC
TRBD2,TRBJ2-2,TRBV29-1,CSVVSGTNTGELFF,TGCAGCGTGGTAAGCGGGACGAACACCGGGGAGCTGTTTTTT
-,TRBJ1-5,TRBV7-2,CASSSTGNQPQHF,TGTGCCAGCAGCTCTACAGGGAATCAGCCCCAGCATTTT
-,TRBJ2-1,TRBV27,CASSLFRTELYNEQFF,TGTGCCAGCAGTTTATTTCGGACAGAACTATACAATGAGCAGTTCTTC
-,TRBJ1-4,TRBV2,CASSDRARGEKLFF,TGTGCCAGCAGTGACCGGGCCCGAGGGGAAAAACTGTTTTTT
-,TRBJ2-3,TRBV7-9,CASTADTQYF,TGTGCCAGCACCGCAGATACGCAGTATTTT
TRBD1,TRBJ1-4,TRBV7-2,CASSLYQGVEKLFF,TGTGCCAGCAGCTTATATCAGGGGGTCGAAAAACTGTTTTTT
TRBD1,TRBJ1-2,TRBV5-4,CASSLQGAGYGYTF,TGTGCCAGCAGCTTACAGGGGGCAGGCTATGGCTACACCTTC
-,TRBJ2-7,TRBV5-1,CASSLRLEAYEQYF,TGCGCCAGCAGCTTGCGGCTAGAAGCCTACGAGCAGTACTTC